Listed below are T cell receptor beta chains from one sample, sequenced in a study of vaccination and CD4 T cells after COVID-19. Via MiXCR, TCRdb re-called the PCR reads, giving one row per CDR3 protein. Here the sample spans around 7,000 distinct CDR3 sequences, roughly 33% being singletons. No antigen has been identified for these receptors. Sequencing was performed on CD4+ T cells from blood, cultured in vitro. These receptors were taken from a human donor in good health. The CDR3 runs from the conserved cysteine through the conserved F or W. A D gene is named only where the DNA matches it firmly. Only some rows state a clone size, as once, few, many or a class for expanded clones.

j_call clone_size d_call v_call cdr3_aa cdr3_nt
TRBJ2-2 - - TRBV20-1 CSADADRAGTGELFF TGCAGTGCCGATGCTGACAGGGCGGGGACCGGGGAGCTGTTTTTT
TRBJ2-1 - TRBD2 TRBV7-8 CASSSRPAGGNYEQFF TGTGCCAGCAGCTCCCGCCCAGCGGGAGGGAACTATGAGCAGTTCTTC
TRBJ2-6 - - TRBV6-1 CASAEGGGGANVLTF TGTGCCAGCGCGGAGGGAGGAGGTGGGGCCAACGTCCTGACTTTC
TRBJ2-7 - - TRBV27 CASSSPTDIISSYEQYF TGTGCCAGCAGTTCCCCCACCGATATAATCAGCTCCTACGAGCAGTACTTC
TRBJ2-7 few - TRBV7-8 CASSHRRRTSVEQYF TGTGCCAGCAGCCACAGGCGTAGGACCAGTGTCGAGCAGTACTTC
TRBJ2-5 few TRBD1 TRBV29-1 CSVAGQSGETQYF TGCAGCGTTGCGGGACAGTCTGGGGAGACCCAGTACTTC
TRBJ1-2 medium-sized - TRBV20-1 CSASERGYGYTF TGCAGTGCAAGTGAGAGGGGATATGGCTACACCTTC
TRBJ2-7 few - TRBV10-3 CAFGDLPYEQYF TGTGCCTTTGGAGACTTACCCTACGAGCAGTACTTC
TRBJ1-6 - - TRBV7-9 CASSLTTDSPLHF TGTGCCAGCAGCCTCACAACGGATTCACCCCTCCACTTT
TRBJ1-5 medium-sized TRBD1 TRBV20-1 CSARDRGGGQPQHF TGCAGTGCTAGAGATAGAGGGGGCGGTCAGCCCCAGCATTTT
TRBJ2-5 few - TRBV28 CASGRETQYF TGTGCCAGCGGTCGTGAGACCCAGTACTTC
TRBJ2-1 once - TRBV6-1 CASRQVSYNEQFF TGTGCCAGCAGGCAGGTCTCCTACAATGAGCAGTTCTTC
TRBJ2-2 - - TRBV7-9 CASSLVTGEGTGELFF TGTGCCAGCAGCTTAGTTACGGGAGAGGGCACCGGGGAGCTGTTTTTT
TRBJ2-7 - - TRBV5-5 CASSLTGNYEQYF TGTGCCAGCAGCTTGACGGGTAACTACGAGCAGTACTTC
TRBJ1-3 - - TRBV20-1 CSARDRAGAGNTIYF TGCAGTGCTAGAGATCGGGCAGGGGCTGGAAACACCATATATTTT